These 25 T cell receptor beta chains were all obtained from the same sample, sequenced in a study of CD8+CD57+ T cells in acquired aplastic anemia. For CDR3 and TCR beta VDJ profiling, genomic DNA was the template used. Each CDR3 protein gets one entry after TCRdb re-called the reads with MiXCR. This repertoire shows tens of thousands of distinct CDR3 sequences, around 82% found once; its top ten account for under 25%. The sequenced sample consisted of sorted CD4+, CD8+, or CD8+CD57+ T cells (not recorded which) from PBMCs. The receptors derive from a human donor in good health, serving as a control.

This clonotype was observed at least ten times. The rearrangement joins TRBV4-1 to TRBJ2-2; weak D call: TRBD2 (5 bases). The CDR3 consists of 16 residues. V dropped 2 bases and J dropped 5 bases, with 15 bases sitting between them. Germline V gene data show CDR1 as MGHRA and CDR2 as YSYEKL. The CDR3 sequence is CASSQLPDSVTGELFF. CDR3 coding DNA: TGCGCCAGCAGCCAACTGCCGGACTCCGTAACCGGGGAGCTGTTTTTT.

The chain uses TRBV19 and TRBJ2-2, with D tentatively TRBD1 (6 bases). Germline V gene sequence: CDR1 LNHDA, CDR2 SQIVND (reference sequence). The V end lost 5 bases, the J end lost 1 base, and 11 bases lay between the germline ends. The CDR3 has 15 amino acids. Here the CDR3 DNA reads TGTGCCAGTAGTCCACAGGGAGTGAACACCGGGGAGCTGTTTTTT. Encoded protein: CASSPQGVNTGELFF.

This clonotype was recorded once. This sequence joins TRBV10-3 and TRBJ2-7; 8 bases fit TRBD1. The CDR3 extends over 12 amino acids. The germline V gene encodes CDR1 ENHRY and CDR2 SYGVKD. V gave up 5 bases and J gave up 4 bases; unmatched junction bases: 1. The CDR3 is CAISQGAYEQYF. For the CDR3, the DNA is TGTGCCATCAGTCAGGGGGCTTACGAGCAGTACTTC.

The chain recombines TRBV19 with TRBJ2-5, with D unclear. CDR1 LNHDA and CDR2 SQIVND come from the germline V gene (reference sequence). V lost 3 bases, J lost 5 bases, and 13 bases lay in between. This CDR3 contains 14 residues. For the CDR3, the DNA is TGTGCCAGTAGTATTGGTGGAACGAGCGAGACCCAGTACTTC. Its translation is CASSIGGTSETQYF.

The V and J genes are TRBV2 and TRBJ1-1, with D possibly being TRBD1 (5 bases). CDR3 length: 15 residues. V lost 4 bases, J lost 0 bases, and 12 bases lay in between. Germline-derived CDR1 and CDR2 are SNHLY and FYNNEI. CDR3 sequence: CASSGWQGLNTEAFF. The CDR3 region has the DNA TGTGCCAGCAGTGGTTGGCAGGGTCTGAACACTGAAGCTTTCTTT.

In this sample, this clonotype turned up a few times. The rearrangement links TRBV6-4 to TRBJ1-1; D ambiguous. Trimming took off 6 bases at V and 1 base at J, with 9 bases between the two ends. Germline V CDR1 and CDR2: MRHNA, SNTAGT. This CDR3 region has 13 residues. DNA of the CDR3: TGTGCCAGCAGCGTAGTGTCGAACACTGAAGCTTTCTTT. Translation gives CASSVVSNTEAFF.

A word on this clonotype: Sequence at one end of the junction differs from germline and may be a read error. The genes are TRBV10-3 and TRBJ2-7; D possibly uses TRBD1 or TRBD2 (6 bases each). The CDR3 is made up of 15 amino acids. Germline V gives CDR1 ENHRY, CDR2 SYGVKD. The DNA for the CDR3 is TGTGCCAGCAGTGGGGGGACATCCCCTGCGGGCGAGCAGTACTTC. Translation gives CASSGGTSPAGEQYF.

The chain recombines TRBV2 with TRBJ1-5; D remains unclear. The CDR3 sequence is 13 residues long. V was clipped by 6 bases and J by 2 bases, with 8 bases between them. Per the germline V gene, CDR1 is SNHLY and CDR2 is FYNNEI. CDR3 region: CASRLKGNQPQHF. CDR3 coding DNA: TGTGCCAGCAGGCTAAAGGGCAATCAGCCCCAGCATTTT.

This clonotype was picked up one time. The chain uses TRBV29-1 and TRBJ1-1; the D is unclear. V was clipped by 4 bases and J by 5 bases, with 11 bases between them. There are 12 residues in the CDR3. From germline, CDR1 is SQVTM and CDR2 ANQGSEA. The CDR3 DNA reads as TGCAGCGTTGGCAAAGGCGGGACTGAAGCTTTCTTT. The encoded protein is CSVGKGGTEAFF.

The chain is built from TRBV19 and TRBJ1-5; TRBD1 agrees at 7 bases. Unmatched junction bases numbered 10, after V lost 4 bases and J lost 7 bases. The CDR3 has 15 residues. The V gene's germline CDR1 is LNHDA and CDR2 SQIVND (reference sequence). As DNA, the CDR3 is TGTGCCAGTAGTAGGACAGGTATCGGCTCCCAGCCCCAGCATTTT. Translated, it gives CASSRTGIGSQPQHF.

The chain combines TRBV20-1 with TRBJ2-3; no reliable D call. This CDR3 comprises 15 residues. Germline-derived CDR1 and CDR2 are DFQATT and SNEGSKA (reference sequence). Trimming took 6 bases from V and 5 from J, leaving 21 bases between them. CDR3 loop: CSASPAGRLGDTQYF. The CDR3 coding sequence is TGCAGTGCATCCCCGGCAGGCCGACTTGGAGATACGCAGTATTTT.

This chain uses TRBV20-1 with TRBJ2-7; TRBD1 matches at 10 bases. There are 14 residues in the CDR3. V gave up 0 bases and J gave up 5 bases; unmatched junction bases: 4. CDR1 is DFQATT and CDR2 is SNEGSKA in the germline V gene (reference sequence). The CDR3 coding sequence is TGCAGTGCTAGAGAACGACAGGGGGCCAACGAGCAGTACTTC. It codes for CSARERQGANEQYF.

This clonotype has just a few counts. Written as DNA, the CDR3 is TGTGCCAGCAGCTCGGGTCGAACCTACGAGCAGTACTTC. It codes for CASSSGRTYEQYF. The rearrangement uses TRBV7-2 and TRBJ2-7; D is unclear. Germline CDR1 is SGHTA and CDR2 is FQGNSA. CDR3 length: 13 amino acids. V lost 4 bases and J lost 2, with 9 bases in between.

The chain couples TRBV7-6 to TRBJ1-5; D gene uncertain. The germline V gene has CDR1 SGHVS and CDR2 FNYEAQ. The CDR3 has 13 amino acids. V gave up 0 bases and J gave up 5 bases, with 5 bases separating them. DNA for the CDR3: TGTGCCAGCAGCTTAGCCACTGATCAGCCCCAGCATTTT. This translates into CASSLATDQPQHF.

The rearrangement joins TRBV7-3 to TRBJ1-6, with 8 bases matching TRBD1. CDR1 SGHTA and CDR2 FQGTGA come from the germline V gene. The CDR3 is 15 residues long. The ends lost 2 bases at V and 10 bases at J; junction bases unmatched: 7. The CDR3 DNA is TGTGCCAGCAGCTTATCCAGGGGGCTTGGGTCACCCCTCCACTTT. Protein sequence: CASSLSRGLGSPLHF.

The gene calls are TRBV19 and TRBJ1-5; D might be TRBD1 (5 bases). Germline V gene sequence: CDR1 LNHDA, CDR2 SQIVND (reference sequence). The CDR3 has 14 residues. V was trimmed by 4 bases and J by 0 bases, leaving 7 bases between them. The CDR3 coding sequence is TGTGCCAGTAGTACCGGGGGTAGCAATCAGCCCCAGCATTTT. Protein: CASSTGGSNQPQHF. Drawing the rest from reference TRBV19 and TRBJ1-5, the complete variable domain is DGGITQSPKYLFRKEGQNVTLSCEQNLNHDAMYWYRQDPGQGLRLIYYSQIVNDFQKGDIAEGYSVSREKKESFPLTVTSAQKNPTAFYLCASSTGGSNQPQHFGDGTRLSIL.

This chain connects TRBV2 to TRBJ1-1; TRBD1 might be the D (6 bases). The ends were cut back, 10 bases at V and 7 bases at J, with 19 bases in the middle. The CDR3 spans 13 residues. Germline V gene data show CDR1 as SNHLY and CDR2 as FYNNEI. The CDR3 DNA reads as TGTGCCAACCTAATGGGGGGGCCTGGTGAAGCTTTCTTT. Protein sequence: CANLMGGPGEAFF.

The chain uses TRBV25-1 and TRBJ2-7, with 13 bases identical to TRBD2. Trimming removed 6 bases from V and 12 bases from J; junction bases left unmatched: 11. Germline lookup yields CDR1 MGHDK and CDR2 SYGVNS. The CDR3 has 14 amino acids. DNA of the CDR3: TGTGCCAGCAGCCCTCTCGGACTAGCGGGAGCTGTGTACTTC. Translating it yields CASSPLGLAGAVYF.

This clonotype showed up just once. V is TRBV4-1 and J is TRBJ2-2, with D unclear. This CDR3 has 15 amino acids. V lost 0 bases to trimming and J lost 7 bases, with 12 bases between them. CDR1 and CDR2 (germline): MGHRA, YSYEKL. The CDR3 protein is CASSQEGLNFGELFF. The DNA for the CDR3 is TGCGCCAGCAGCCAAGAAGGGTTGAATTTCGGGGAGCTGTTTTTT.

A single count supports this clonotype. The chain couples TRBV7-8 to TRBJ2-1, with D possibly matching TRBD2 (6 bases). Germline-derived CDR1 and CDR2 are SGHVS and FQNEAQ. V was pared by 4 bases and J by 5 bases, with 12 bases between. The CDR3 has 14 amino acids. The CDR3: CASSYPAGHNEQFF. DNA of the CDR3: TGTGCCAGCAGCTACCCCGCGGGGCACAATGAGCAGTTCTTC. The full variable domain, its missing parts supplied by reference TRBV7-8 and TRBJ2-1, is GAGVSQSPRYKVAKRGQDVALRCDPISGHVSLFWYQQALGQGPEFLTYFQNEAQLDKSGLPSDRFFAERPEGSVSTLKIQRTQQEDSAVYLCASSYPAGHNEQFFGPGTRLTVL.

The chain links TRBV25-1 to TRBJ2-3; D perhaps matches TRBD1 (6 bases). V lost 6 bases and J 2 bases, leaving 18 bases between the germline ends. Germline V CDR1 and CDR2: MGHDK, SYGVNS. The CDR3 has 16 residues. CDR3 protein: CASSSYRVPATDTQYF. The CDR3 DNA reads as TGTGCCAGCAGCTCATACAGGGTACCGGCCACAGATACGCAGTATTTT.

The V call is TRBV15, the J call TRBJ2-7; either TRBD1 or TRBD2 may fit D (5 bases each). The CDR3 is made up of 16 amino acids. Germline V CDR1 and CDR2: LNHNV, YYDKDF (reference sequence). V was cut by 0 bases and J by 5 bases, with 17 bases left in between. This CDR3 is CATSRDRGQGIDEQYF. Written as DNA, the CDR3 is TGTGCCACCAGCAGAGATCGAGGGCAGGGTATAGACGAGCAGTACTTC.

V usage is TRBV10-3 and J usage is TRBJ1-2; 8 bases map to TRBD1. Looked up from germline, CDR1 is ENHRY and CDR2 is SYGVKD. There are 13 residues in the CDR3. V shed 6 bases, J shed 4 bases, and the junction held 4 bases outside the gene matches. The CDR3 bases are TGTGCCATCAGGGACACAGGGGGCTATGGCTACACCTTC. Its protein is CAIRDTGGYGYTF.

This clonotype was counted only a few times. The rearrangement joins TRBV15 to TRBJ2-7; tentative D call: TRBD2 (5 bases). The germline CDR1 and CDR2 sequences are LNHNV and YYDKDF (reference sequence). V gave up 5 bases and J gave up 3 bases, with 14 bases separating them. The CDR3 covers 14 residues. The CDR3 sequence: CATSEGVTNYEQYF. For the CDR3, the DNA is TGTGCCACCAGCGAGGGAGTTACTAACTACGAGCAGTACTTC.

The chain carries TRBV15 and TRBJ2-7; TRBD2 matches 9 bases. Germline trimming cut 5 bases from V and 3 bases from J; bases unmatched to any gene: 8. The CDR3 has 15 amino acids. Looked up from germline, CDR1 is LNHNV and CDR2 is YYDKDF (reference sequence). The DNA of the CDR3 is TGTGCCACCAGCTTACTTAGCGGGAGTTTCTACGAGCAGTACTTC. The encoded protein is CATSLLSGSFYEQYF.